These 32 T cell receptor beta chains were sequenced from one sample in a study of blood T cells in healthy people across ages. For the second PCR, which ran for roughly 6 to 11 cycles, a sample-barcoded 5' primer and a J-beta primer mix were used. TCRdb fed the 5' RACE reads into MiXCR, producing one record per CDR3 protein. The data show hundreds of thousands of distinct CDR3 sequences, with about 45% seen just once and 15% to 20% held by the top ten. The sequencing input was blood. The origin of the receptors is an elderly man in good health.

This clonotype showed up just a few times. The chain has TRBV6-6 and TRBJ1-5; D remains unclear. Germline CDR1 and CDR2: MNHNY and SVGAGI (reference sequence). The CDR3 extends over 16 amino acids. V was clipped by 6 bases and J by 2 bases, with 17 bases between them. The CDR3 bases are TGTGCCAGCAGAATCGAAAGCCCCATAGGCAATCAGCCCCAGCATTTT. Amino acid sequence: CASRIESPIGNQPQHF.

The chain recombines TRBV29-1 with TRBJ1-1; 8 bases align to TRBD1. Germline V gene lookup returns CDR1 SQVTM and CDR2 ANQGSEA. The ends lost 5 bases at V and 3 bases at J; junction bases unmatched: 8. The CDR3 covers 14 residues. As DNA, the CDR3 is TGCAGCGTTTCGGGGACAGGCTGGGACACTGAAGCTTTCTTT. Translation gives CSVSGTGWDTEAFF.

This clonotype was recorded at least ten times. The V gene is TRBV29-1, the J gene TRBJ1-1; 7 bases are a match to TRBD1. Per germline, CDR1 SQVTM and CDR2 ANQGSEA. This CDR3 contains 12 residues. V lost 6 bases to trimming and J lost 10 bases; unmatched junction nucleotides: 11. The chain's CDR3 is CSVSTTGFIAFF. CDR3 DNA sequence: TGCAGCGTATCCACGACAGGGTTCATAGCTTTCTTT.

The CDR3 here is CASSGAGNTIYF. The DNA of the CDR3 is TGTGCCAGCAGTGGGGCGGGAAACACCATATATTTT. The chain employs TRBV2 and TRBJ1-3; no reliable D call. Germline-derived CDR1 and CDR2 are SNHLY and FYNNEI. The CDR3 has 12 amino acids. V lost 4 bases, J lost 4 bases, and 5 bases lay in between.

The V call is TRBV7-2, the J call TRBJ2-7; 8 nucleotides agree with TRBD1. V was clipped by 4 bases and J by 3 bases; unmatched bases: 8. This CDR3 is 15 amino acids long. Germline values: CDR1 SGHTA, CDR2 FQGNSA. In DNA, the CDR3 is TGTGCCAGCAGCTCCAAGGGACAGGCATACTACGAGCAGTACTTC. As protein: CASSSKGQAYYEQYF.

The chain combines TRBV5-1 with TRBJ2-3; D might be TRBD1 or TRBD2, each matching 6 bases. CDR1 and CDR2 (germline): SGHRS, YFSETQ. V shed 3 bases and J shed 2 bases, with 13 bases lying between them. This CDR3 region has 15 residues. The CDR3 loop reads CASSWGAAHTDTQYF. The CDR3 DNA reads as TGCGCCAGCAGCTGGGGGGCAGCACACACAGATACGCAGTATTTT.

This clonotype was found a few times. Possible read error: a much larger clone is one base away. The V and J genes are TRBV7-2 and TRBJ2-7; D possibly corresponds to TRBD2 (7 bases). CDR3 length: 14 amino acids. The V gene's germline CDR1 is SGHTA and CDR2 FQGNSA. Trimming stripped 5 bases from V and 7 bases from J, with 18 bases between. The CDR3 loop reads CASSQYSGGGEQYF. CDR3 nucleotides: TGTGCCAGCAGCCAATATTCGGGGGGCGGTGAGCAGTACTTC.

This clonotype was seen more than once but under ten times. V and J are TRBV27 and TRBJ2-7; D ambiguous. V lost 2 bases, J lost 3 bases, and 14 bases lay in between. The CDR3 extends over 15 amino acids. Looked up from germline, CDR1 is MNHEY and CDR2 is SMNVEV (reference sequence). CDR3 DNA: TGTGCCAGCAGTTTAGAAGGCCTCATCCTCTACGAGCAGTACTTC. This gives the protein CASSLEGLILYEQYF.

This clonotype has more than one count but fewer than ten. This chain links TRBV24-1 with TRBJ2-3, with D possibly TRBD1 on 6 matching bases. This CDR3 has 15 residues. The germline gives CDR1 KGHDR, CDR2 SFDVKD. V shed 4 bases and J shed 2 bases, with 12 bases lying between them. The DNA for the CDR3 is TGTGCCACCAGTGAACATGGACAGATCACAGATACGCAGTATTTT. Translating gives CATSEHGQITDTQYF.

The rearrangement uses TRBV4-2 and TRBJ2-5; 8 bases fit TRBD2. CDR1 is LGHNA and CDR2 is YNFKEQ in the germline V gene. The CDR3 length is 15 residues. The ends lost 2 bases at V and 5 bases at J; junction bases unmatched: 7. This CDR3 is CASSQIGGVDETQYF. Here the CDR3 DNA reads TGTGCCAGCAGCCAAATCGGGGGGGTTGACGAGACCCAGTACTTC.

This clonotype was picked up a small number of times. This chain joins TRBV7-9 and TRBJ2-7, with unresolved D. The germline V and J ends were trimmed by 1 base and 2 bases, with 9 bases remaining between them. This CDR3 contains 14 residues. Germline V gene data show CDR1 as SEHNR and CDR2 as FQNEAQ (reference sequence). The CDR3 DNA reads as TGTGCCAGCAGCTTAGTAGTACGCCCCTACGAGCAGTACTTC. Its protein product is CASSLVVRPYEQYF.

This clonotype was detected a few times. The genes are TRBV28 and TRBJ2-6; 8 bases line up with TRBD1. The germline V gene encodes CDR1 MDHEN and CDR2 SYDVKM. This CDR3 comprises 16 residues. J lost 0 bases, V lost 5 bases, and 3 bases had no gene match. CDR3 protein: CASSGTGYSGANVLTF. For the CDR3, the DNA is TGTGCCAGCAGTGGGACAGGTTACTCTGGGGCCAACGTCCTGACTTTC.

V and J are TRBV4-1 and TRBJ1-6; D is possibly TRBD1 (6 bases). There are 18 residues in the CDR3. V shed 1 base and J shed 6 bases, with 19 bases lying between them. Germline assignment: CDR1 MGHRA and CDR2 YSYEKL. The DNA for the CDR3 is TGCGCCAGCAGCCAAGTGGGGACGCGGGGGCCTGGTAATTCACCCCTCCACTTT. As protein: CASSQVGTRGPGNSPLHF.

This chain links TRBV20-1 with TRBJ2-1; 9 positions agree with TRBD2. Germline V gene sequence: CDR1 DFQATT, CDR2 SNEGSKA (reference sequence). This CDR3 contains 14 residues. V lost 5 bases and J lost 8; bases outside the gene matches: 10. CDR3 residues: CSAVWAGGPDEQFF. DNA of the CDR3: TGCAGTGCTGTCTGGGCGGGAGGGCCCGATGAGCAGTTCTTC.

Regarding this clonotype: This could be a read error, since a much larger clone is one nucleotide away. The chain couples TRBV4-3 to TRBJ2-2, with 13 bases matching TRBD2. The germline gives CDR1 LGHNA, CDR2 YSLEER. The CDR3 length is 17 residues. The CDR3 bases are TGCGCCAGCAGCCAGGGGGGACTAGCGGGACTCACCGGGGAGCTGTATTTT. Protein product: CASSQGGLAGLTGELYF.

The rearrangement uses TRBV7-6 and TRBJ2-5, with 12 bases fitting TRBD2. The germline gives CDR1 SGHVS, CDR2 FNYEAQ. This CDR3 has 17 amino acids. V shed 5 bases, J shed 5 bases, and the junction held 12 bases outside the gene matches. This chain's CDR3 is CASSRPSGRALGETQYF. CDR3 sequence (DNA): TGTGCCAGCAGCAGACCTAGCGGGAGGGCCCTAGGGGAGACCCAGTACTTC.

CDR3 DNA sequence: TGTGCCAGCAGGGGCCGAGGACATAACTATGGCTACACCTTC. As protein: CASRGRGHNYGYTF. The chain couples TRBV28 to TRBJ1-2; TRBD1 might be the D (5 bases). Between the trimmed V and J ends, which lost 6 bases and 1 base, there was a span of 12 bases. This CDR3 has 14 residues. The germline gives CDR1 MDHEN, CDR2 SYDVKM.

This clonotype was seen only once. The chain has TRBV20-1 and TRBJ1-5; D unresolved. The germline V and J ends were trimmed by 6 bases and 0 bases, with 9 bases remaining between them. The CDR3 covers 13 residues. The germline V gene encodes CDR1 DFQATT and CDR2 SNEGSKA (reference sequence). The CDR3, as DNA: TGCAGTGCGACGAGGGATAGCAATCAGCCCCAGCATTTT. As protein: CSATRDSNQPQHF.

This clonotype has just a few counts. The CDR3 sequence: CASSREVDTQYF. Written as DNA, the CDR3 is TGTGCCAGCTCACGAGAGGTGGATACGCAGTATTTT. The chain uses TRBV18 and TRBJ2-3; D unclear. Germline-derived CDR1 and CDR2 are KGHSH and LQKENI. This CDR3 has 12 residues. Trimming shortened V by 4 bases and J by 6 bases, and 8 bases separated the two germline ends.

This clonotype was seen repeatedly, ten times or more. This chain connects TRBV4-3 to TRBJ2-5; D might be TRBD2 (7 bases). Germline loops: CDR1 LGHNA, CDR2 YSLEER. V was shortened by 3 bases and J by 4 bases, with 18 bases between the two germline ends. The CDR3 consists of 16 residues. The CDR3 DNA reads as TGCGCCAGCAGCCAGGGGGGGGCCTTAGGAGGAGAGACCCAGTACTTC. This translates into CASSQGGALGGETQYF.

The chain recombines TRBV12-3 or TRBV12-4 with TRBJ2-2, with unresolved D. This CDR3 is 16 amino acids long. V shed 6 bases and J shed 7 bases, with 21 bases lying between them. The CDR3, as DNA: TGTGCCAGCAGAGAATCAACTGTCCGTAGGAGCGGGGAGCTGTTTTTT. It codes for CASRESTVRRSGELFF.

This rearrangement joins TRBV7-2 to TRBJ2-7; no firm D call. Germline values: CDR1 SGHTA, CDR2 FQGNSA. Trimming cost V 1 base and J 5 bases, with 12 bases left between them. The CDR3 extends over 14 amino acids. The CDR3: CASSLDLTSDEQYF. CDR3 sequence (DNA): TGTGCCAGCAGCTTAGACTTGACTTCCGACGAGCAGTACTTC.

J is TRBJ2-3 and V is TRBV28, with no clear D. Per germline, CDR1 MDHEN and CDR2 SYDVKM. Trimming removed 8 bases at V and 8 bases at J, with 17 bases between. This CDR3 has 13 amino acids. The CDR3 coding sequence is TGTGCCAGCGGCTCGGTATCCGAGGTTACGCAGTATTTT. This translates into CASGSVSEVTQYF.

The chain uses TRBV19 and TRBJ2-3; 14 bases are shared with TRBD2. The CDR3 consists of 17 residues. Germline V CDR1 and CDR2: LNHDA, SQIVND (reference sequence). With 5 bases clipped from V and 4 bases from J, the junction kept 8 bases outside the gene matches. The chain's CDR3 is CASSEEGLAGVADTQYF. The CDR3 nucleotides are TGTGCCAGTAGTGAGGAGGGACTAGCGGGAGTTGCAGATACGCAGTATTTT.

The chain couples TRBV25-1 to TRBJ2-5; 7 bases map to TRBD2. The J call may not be correct, given that the DNA end is closer to TRBJ2-7. The CDR3 extends over 13 amino acids. Germline CDR1 and CDR2: MGHDK and SYGVNS. As DNA, the CDR3 is TGTGCCAGCACGGCCGCGGGGGCCTACGAGCAGTACTTC. It is translated as CASTAAGAYEQYF.

The chain has TRBV2 and TRBJ2-1; D remains ambiguous. With 2 bases removed from V and 2 bases from J, the gap between germline ends came to 4 bases. The CDR3 spans 13 residues. Germline assignment: CDR1 SNHLY and CDR2 FYNNEI. CDR3 DNA: TGTGCCAGCAGTGAAACGGCCTACAATGAGCAGTTCTTC. Amino acid sequence: CASSETAYNEQFF.

The chain joins TRBV20-1 to TRBJ2-1; 10 bases agree with TRBD1. Germline CDR1 DFQATT, CDR2 SNEGSKA (reference sequence). The length of the CDR3 is 13 residues. V shed 6 bases and J 7 bases; nucleotides not matched to a gene: 6. The CDR3 loop is CSATGQGQNEQFF. In nucleotides, the CDR3 is TGCAGTGCAACGGGACAGGGGCAGAATGAGCAGTTCTTC.

This chain uses TRBV20-1 with TRBJ2-1; TRBD2 matches 8 bases. With 1 base clipped from V and 4 bases from J, the junction kept 6 bases outside the gene matches. Germline V CDR1 and CDR2: DFQATT, SNEGSKA (reference sequence). The CDR3 extends over 15 amino acids. For the CDR3, the DNA is TGCAGTGCTAGAGTAGGCACTAGCGGATACAATGAGCAGTTCTTC. It yields the protein CSARVGTSGYNEQFF.

Only a few counts were recorded for this clonotype. The chain recombines TRBV5-1 with TRBJ1-2; TRBD1 aligns across 8 bases. The CDR3 runs to 14 residues. V lost 4 bases and J lost 4; bases outside the gene matches: 6. CDR1 and CDR2 (germline): SGHRS, YFSETQ. CDR3 sequence (DNA): TGCGCCAGCAGCCACGGGACAGGTGGCTATGGCTACACCTTC. This translates into CASSHGTGGYGYTF.

This sequence joins TRBV20-1 and TRBJ2-1, with 9 bases fitting TRBD2. Trimming at V came to 7 bases and at J to 7 bases, leaving 8 bases not matched to a gene. This CDR3 has 13 amino acids. Germline V CDR1 and CDR2: DFQATT, SNEGSKA (reference sequence). The CDR3 here is CSEGVSGSNEQFF. CDR3 bases: TGCAGTGAAGGGGTTAGCGGGAGTAATGAGCAGTTCTTC.

This clonotype appeared a single time. V and J are TRBV20-1 and TRBJ2-4; possibly TRBD2 for D (6 bases). The end of the DNA is better explained by TRBJ2-7, so the J call may be wrong. Per the germline V gene, CDR1 is DFQATT and CDR2 is SNEGSKA (reference sequence). This CDR3 has 15 residues. The CDR3 DNA follows: TGCAGTGCTAGAGATCGTGGGACTGGTATTTCCGAGCAGTACTTC. Residues: CSARDRGTGISEQYF.

The chain employs TRBV20-1 and TRBJ2-5; D tentatively fits TRBD1 or TRBD2 (5 bases each). This CDR3 has 13 amino acids. Germline V lookup: CDR1 DFQATT, CDR2 SNEGSKA (reference sequence). CDR3 nucleotides: TGCAGCTCCCCGGGGACGGCGGTGGAGACCCAGTACTTC. This translates into CSSPGTAVETQYF.